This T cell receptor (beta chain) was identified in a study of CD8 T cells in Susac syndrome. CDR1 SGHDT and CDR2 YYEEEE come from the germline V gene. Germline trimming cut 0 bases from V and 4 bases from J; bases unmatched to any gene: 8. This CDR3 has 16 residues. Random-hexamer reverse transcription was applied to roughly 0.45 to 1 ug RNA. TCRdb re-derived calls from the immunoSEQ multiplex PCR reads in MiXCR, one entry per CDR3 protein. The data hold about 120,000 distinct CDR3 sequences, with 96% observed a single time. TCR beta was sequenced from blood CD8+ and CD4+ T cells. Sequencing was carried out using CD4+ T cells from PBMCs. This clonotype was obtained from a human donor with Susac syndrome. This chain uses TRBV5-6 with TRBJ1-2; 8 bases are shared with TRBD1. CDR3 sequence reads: CASSLAGDRGGYGYTF. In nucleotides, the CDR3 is TGTGCCAGCAGCTTGGCGGGTGACAGGGGTGGCTATGGCTACACCTTC.